This T cell receptor beta chain was found in a study of blood T cell repertoires in COVID-19. Produced via immunoSEQ multiplex PCR; TCRdb's table is partial and in-frame only. The sample has approximately 70,000 clones, around 89% seen once. This clone appeared a single time. Germline V lookup: CDR1 MNHNS, CDR2 SASEGT. V was shortened by 2 bases and J by 0 bases, with 7 bases between the two germline ends. The CDR3 spans 14 residues. The sequenced sample consisted of peripheral blood. The TCR originated in a woman in her 70s with acute or convalescent COVID-19. The chain has TRBV6-1 and TRBJ1-2; unclear D gene. As DNA, the CDR3 is TGTGCCAGCAGTGAATATATAGCTAACTATGGCTACACCTTC. This codes for CASSEYIANYGYTF.